This TCR beta chain was captured in a study of shared clonotypes between healthy human individuals. Study summary: For every donor, three CD4 naive, three CD4 memory, two CD8 naive and one CD8 memory plates were used.

TCRdb's copy holds only in-frame clones and misses some; the assay was immunoSEQ multiplex PCR. This repertoire shows roughly 2.2 million clones, roughly 92% found once; its top ten account for approximately 0.39%. In germline, CDR1 is KGHSH, CDR2 LQKENI. There are 18 residues in the CDR3. Between the trimmed V and J ends, which lost 3 bases and 2 bases, there was a span of 21 bases. Sample: naive CD4+ T cells from PBMCs. The subset denotes: CD45RA+ positively selected. The rearrangement joins TRBV18 to TRBJ2-3; possibly TRBD2 for D (7 bases). The receptor's source is a man aged 18 to 30 in good health. Some clones in this sample may be carry-over from other donors' samples. CDR3: CASSPRRGSSGLTDTQYF. In nucleotides, the CDR3 is TGTGCCAGCTCACCCAGGAGGGGGTCTAGCGGTCTCACAGATACGCAGTATTTT.